Sequencing of this TCR beta chain was carried out in a study of human T cells and chemical hapten exposure (dated by TCRdb to the early 2020s). For the study in its entirety: For sensitization, 2% DPC in acetone was applied to an approximately 2 cm by approximately 2 cm area of upper inner arm skin. Throughout the study period of 20 to 30 weeks, patients also received therapeutic DPC doses to the scalp every week. Patch tests used Finn chambers with 0.01% DPC on the upper back, scored after 6 days by International Contact Dermatitis Research Group standards. The mostly female patient cohort included alopecia areata with under or over 50% scalp involvement, alopecia totalis and alopecia universalis. Libraries were combined into a pool for sequencing, and differences in TCR yield between samples came mainly from small differences in library volumes within the pool. In alopecia patients, the study followed how the peripheral blood TCR repertoire changed in vivo over primary and secondary sensitization to diphenylcyclopropenone (DPC), a hapten. Blood samples were taken from patients before sensitization (week 0) and then at 2, 6 and about 24 weeks after DPC sensitization. Roughly 30 alopecia patients provided blood for TCR sequencing at one to four time points (pre-sensitization, 2, 6 and 24 weeks).

What the research found in general, with its limitations: All patients had alopecia, a presumed autoimmune disease, so their immune response might differ from that of healthy individuals. Expanded TCRs formed significantly more large CDR3 similarity clusters than pre-sensitization or healthy control sets, consistent with antigen-driven responses. Patch test score correlated positively with the number of PT1 expanded TCRs, reaching significance at thresholds 8, 16 and 32 but not at 4. Repeated subsampling changed both the strength of the expansion versus patch-test correlation and the threshold at which the correlation became significant. The number of TCRs above 1 in 1000 frequency did not change with DPC sensitization; there was no evidence of global repertoire structure alterations.

Library prep was done by RACE. Data came from a NextSeq 500. During library preparation, unique molecular identifiers were attached to individual cDNA molecules so that TCRs could be counted in a quantitative, reproducible way. Both TCR alpha and TCR beta chains were sequenced from each blood RNA sample. The authors' pipeline ran thus. A median of roughly 100,000 TCRs per sample was observed, with a range of about 20,000 to 700,000. V, J and CDR3 annotation of the TCR reads was carried out using the Decombinator software suite. For PS versus PT1 abundance plots, all samples were subsampled to the same number of TCRs (28,000). Expanded TCRs were defined as absent before sensitization and observed at least eight times at the 2-week time point. TCRdb reworked the public reads: Q25 trimming with fastp, MiXCR clone assembly, productive beta chains retained. When rows share a CDR3 protein, they turn into one entry using the most common DNA and genes. The V and J calls were determined by TCRdb, not by the authors. This sample gives about 160,000 distinct CDR3 sequences in total; 25% to 35% of them show up just once. The leading ten clones occupy roughly 2% of the sample.

This clonotype has a handful of counts. Its antigen is not yet known. The sample holds no much larger clone one base away, and base qualities are not on file. This specimen's time point label, per the study, means: patch test 3, about 24 weeks after DPC sensitization. This specimen's treatment or condition label, interpreted: therapeutic diphenylcyclopropenone sensitization with weekly scalp DPC. Blood at each patch-test visit was drawn before the patch test was applied. Eligible patients were aged 18 to 70, diagnosed with alopecia, deemed suitable for DPC therapy, and excluded if pregnant. Total RNA was isolated from unfractionated whole blood collected in Tempus Blood RNA tubes. This clonotype was sampled from a woman aged 18 to 35 with alopecia areata. Some clones in this sample may be carry-over from other donors' samples. The material sequenced was whole blood, taken in connection with sensitization to the hapten diphenylcyclopropenone (DPC).

The CDR3 region reads CAISESWGPIREQFF. Here is the DNA: TGTGCCATCAGTGAGTCTTGGGGGCCGATTCGTGAGCAGTTCTTC. Recombination joined TRBV10-3 with TRBJ2-1; the D gene is possibly TRBD1, with 6 bases matching. Trimming takes 0 bases from V and 9 bases from J, and the germline ends sit 15 bases apart. The CDR3 numbers 15 residues from cysteine through phenylalanine. The retained sequence is limited to the CDR3, 45 bases, with the frame set at the first base. Reading the germline V gene gives CDR1 ENHRY and CDR2 SYGVKD.